The rows below give T cell receptor beta chains drawn from one sample of a study of regulatory T cells in long-lasting Graves disease. MiXCR, applied by TCRdb to the multiplex PCR reads, yields one record per CDR3 protein. The data hold 500,000 to 700,000 distinct CDR3 sequences, with less than 20% observed a single time. This same sample was also part of a study on T cells in Graves' hyperthyroidism and ophthalmopathy.

The material was peripheral blood mononuclear cells (PBMCs), obtained at new diagnosis, from a patient treated with antithyroid drugs. These receptors were collected from a woman aged 25-40 years with Graves disease. The CDR3 runs from the conserved cysteine through the conserved F or W. The D gene is left open where the match is weak. Some rows mark clone size as missing; the rest say once, few, many or name a class of expanded clone.

DNA: TGTGCCAGCACCGCAACCGTTCAGCCCCGGCATTTT; CDR3: CASTATVQPRHF; J: TRBJ1-5; D: .; V: TRBV28; size: few
DNA: TGTGCCAGCAGTGCGCTGGCGGGGGCTTACAATGAGCAGTTCTTC; CDR3: CASSALAGAYNEQFF; J: TRBJ2-1; D: .; V: TRBV2; size: many
DNA: TGTGCCAGCAGCCAAGAAATTGGGAGGCGCTACGAGCAGTACTTC; CDR3: CASSQEIGRRYEQYF; J: TRBJ2-7; D: .; V: TRBV3-1; size: .
DNA: TGTGCCAGCAGCTCTCCGACAGGGGCCTTCAATTCACCCCTCCACTTT; CDR3: CASSSPTGAFNSPLHF; J: TRBJ1-6; D: TRBD1; V: TRBV7-9; size: many
DNA: TGCGCCAGCAGTGAGCAGGGGAAGTTAGCCCAGCATTTT; CDR3: CASSEQGKLAQHF; J: TRBJ1-5; D: .; V: TRBV10-2; size: few
DNA: TGTGCCTGGAAGGGCAGCATCTCTGGAAACACCATATATTTT; CDR3: CAWKGSISGNTIYF; J: TRBJ1-3; D: .; V: TRBV30; size: .
DNA: TGTGCAGGGGCCCGGGAGGAGACCCAGTACTTC; CDR3: CAGAREETQYF; J: TRBJ2-5; D: .; V: TRBV10-3; size: few
DNA: TGCAGTGCTCCTAGAGGCGGGACAGGGGTGAGCTTC; CDR3: CSAPRGGTGVSF; J: TRBJ2-7; D: TRBD1; V: TRBV20-1; size: .
DNA: TGTGCCAGTAGTCGTCCGGGGGGCCCGAAAACTGAAGCTTTCTTT; CDR3: CASSRPGGPKTEAFF; J: TRBJ1-1; D: .; V: TRBV19; size: .
DNA: TGTGCCAGCTCACCACGAGGGGAGGGCTACACCTTC; CDR3: CASSPRGEGYTF; J: TRBJ1-2; D: .; V: TRBV18; size: many
DNA: TGTGCCAGCAGCCAAGTTTCGGGTCGGGCTTTCTTT; CDR3: CASSQVSGRAFF; J: TRBJ1-1; D: .; V: TRBV14; size: many
DNA: TGTGCCAGCAGCCAAGATCGTAGAGAGACCCAGTACTTC; CDR3: CASSQDRRETQYF; J: TRBJ2-5; D: .; V: TRBV7-9; size: .
DNA: TGTGCCAGCAGCTTCCTAACGGATGAAAAACTGTTTTTT; CDR3: CASSFLTDEKLFF; J: TRBJ1-4; D: .; V: TRBV7-9; size: many
DNA: TGTGCCAGCAGGAGAGAAGAGGCTAGCGGGAGTAATGAGCAGTTCTTC; CDR3: CASRREEASGSNEQFF; J: TRBJ2-1; D: TRBD2; V: TRBV2; size: many
DNA: TGTGCCGGATCTAGCGGGAGGGCCAATGAGCAGTTCTTC; CDR3: CAGSSGRANEQFF; J: TRBJ2-1; D: TRBD2; V: TRBV6-1; size: few
DNA: TGTGCCAGCTCACCACCGACAGGGGAGGGCACAGATACGCAGTATTTT; CDR3: CASSPPTGEGTDTQYF; J: TRBJ2-3; D: TRBD1; V: TRBV18; size: few
DNA: TGTGCCAGCAGTCCCCCGGGGACTGGCAATCAGCCCCAGCATTTT; CDR3: CASSPPGTGNQPQHF; J: TRBJ1-5; D: .; V: TRBV2; size: many
DNA: TGTGCCAGCAGCCCTACGATGTACAATGAGCAGTTCTTC; CDR3: CASSPTMYNEQFF; J: TRBJ2-1; D: .; V: TRBV7-2; size: few
DNA: TGTGCCAGCAGTCCCGGGGCTAGCGGGTTTTTCACAGATACGCAGTATTTT; CDR3: CASSPGASGFFTDTQYF; J: TRBJ2-3; D: TRBD2; V: TRBV6-1; size: .
DNA: TGTGCCAGCAGCTTTCGACCCGGGGAGCTGTTTTTT; CDR3: CASSFRPGELFF; J: TRBJ2-2; D: .; V: TRBV11-3; size: many
DNA: TGTGCCAGCAGCTTGGTACCTCAGAACACTGAAGCTTTCTTT; CDR3: CASSLVPQNTEAFF; J: TRBJ1-1; D: .; V: TRBV5-5; size: few
DNA: TGTGCCAGCTCACCACCGGCGGACCCTGGAAACACCATATATTTT; CDR3: CASSPPADPGNTIYF; J: TRBJ1-3; D: .; V: TRBV18; size: .
DNA: TGTGCCAGCAGCCAAGACGATGTGGACAGTCCGGGGCTCTACACCTTC; CDR3: CASSQDDVDSPGLYTF; J: TRBJ1-2; D: .; V: TRBV3-1; size: many
DNA: TGCAGCCATGATTCGGGACAGGGGTTCACTAGCACAGATACGCAGTATTTT; CDR3: CSHDSGQGFTSTDTQYF; J: TRBJ2-3; D: TRBD1; V: TRBV29-1; size: few
DNA: TGCGCCAGCAGCTTGGGATACAGGGCGGGAACCCAGTACTTC; CDR3: CASSLGYRAGTQYF; J: TRBJ2-5; D: .; V: TRBV5-1; size: once
DNA: TGTGCCAGCAGACCAGGGGGAACAGGGGATGGAAACACCATATATTTT; CDR3: CASRPGGTGDGNTIYF; J: TRBJ1-3; D: TRBD1; V: TRBV12-3/TRBV12-4; size: many
DNA: TGTGCCAGCAGCAACTTAAAGAAAAACACTGAAGCTTTCTTT; CDR3: CASSNLKKNTEAFF; J: TRBJ1-1; D: .; V: TRBV7-2; size: many
DNA: TGTGCCAGCGGTCGGGACATTGACTACGAGCAGTACTTC; CDR3: CASGRDIDYEQYF; J: TRBJ2-7; D: .; V: TRBV6-1; size: .
DNA: TGTGCCAGCATTCAGTTAACAGGGGGCGCGAGCACAGATACGCAGTATTTT; CDR3: CASIQLTGGASTDTQYF; J: TRBJ2-3; D: TRBD1; V: TRBV2; size: many